Detailed here is one T cell receptor (beta chain). Germline-derived CDR1 and CDR2 are LGHNA and YSLEER. V was pared by 0 bases and J by 4 bases, with 6 bases of the junction left unmatched. CDR3 size: 16 residues. Original analysis: Nucleated cell counts were estimated from reference gene primer amplification. The assay was immunoSEQ multiplex PCR, and TCRdb's table has in-frame clones only and misses some. V and J calls and clone size are those listed in that table; D and trimming were worked out from the DNA. Of approximately 35,000 clones in the sample, 70% to 85% were seen once. This entry comes from a study of blood T cell repertoires in COVID-19. Study-level background: Samples representing acute and convalescent COVID-19 were sourced from the United States, Italy and Spain. T cells, B-cell-depleted T cells, or PBMCs supplied cDNA or gDNA.

The chain has TRBV4-3 and TRBJ2-3; the match to TRBD2 covers 8 bases. The receptor was isolated from a human donor in a cohort sampled during active COVID-19. Material for sequencing was peripheral blood. As DNA, the CDR3 is TGCGCCAGCAGCCAAGAGCCTTCGACTAGCGCAGATACGCAGTATTTT. Its protein product is CASSQEPSTSADTQYF.